A single sample gave rise to the 15 T cell receptor beta chains below, sequenced in a study of long-term antiretroviral therapy in people with HIV. Survey-level immunoSEQ v3.0 assays were run. The repertoire was sequenced with immunoSEQ multiplex PCR; TCRdb's copy has only in-frame clones and lacks some. This table holds tens of thousands of clones, approximately 84% found once. The sequences come from unsorted PBMCs, collected 2 years after starting antiretroviral therapy. These receptors came from a man aged 50-60 years with HIV.

The CDR3 nucleotides read TGTGCCAGCAGCTTATGGTCTAGCGGGGCCCTCTACGAGCAGTACTTC. It yields the protein CASSLWSSGALYEQYF. V and J are TRBV7-2 and TRBJ2-7; 9 bases fit TRBD2. CDR3 length: 16 amino acids. Losses at the gene ends were 2 bases for V and 3 bases for J; bases not matched to a gene: 8. Germline V lookup: CDR1 SGHTA, CDR2 FQGNSA.

The rearrangement joins TRBV19 to TRBJ2-7; D unclear. The CDR3 consists of 16 residues. Germline V gene data show CDR1 as LNHDA and CDR2 as SQIVND (reference sequence). The ends were cut back, 1 base at V and 3 bases at J, with 16 bases in the middle. The CDR3 nucleotides are TGTGCCAGTAGTATAGCTCTCGGACGTCAGATCTACGAGCAGTACTTC. It codes for CASSIALGRQIYEQYF.

The DNA for the CDR3 is TGCAGCGTTGAAGATACCGGGGGTTACTACACAGATACGCAGTATTTT. It codes for CSVEDTGGYYTDTQYF. The rearrangement uses TRBV29-1 and TRBJ2-3, with a tentative D call TRBD2 (6 bases). Germline loops: CDR1 SQVTM, CDR2 ANQGSEA. The CDR3 is made up of 16 amino acids. V was pared by 0 bases and J by 2 bases, with 15 bases between.

The CDR3 DNA reads as TGTGCCAGCAGTGTTAGTTTATCGGCCAGGGAGGGGGGGAGCCAGCCCCAGCATTTT. Protein: CASSVSLSAREGGSQPQHF. The J gene is TRBJ1-5, the V gene TRBV28, with D perhaps matching TRBD1 (6 bases). V shed 5 bases and J shed 7 bases, with 30 bases lying between them. The germline gives CDR1 MDHEN, CDR2 SYDVKM. CDR3 size: 19 residues.

The rearrangement links TRBV7-9 to TRBJ2-4, with TRBD1 identical over 9 bases. This CDR3 has 13 amino acids. Germline CDR1 is SEHNR and CDR2 is FQNEAQ (reference sequence). Trimming took 4 bases from V and 9 from J; bases not matched to a gene: 4. The CDR3 nucleotides read TGTGCCAGCAGCTGGGGACAGGGTCCCATTCAGTACTTC. This sequence encodes CASSWGQGPIQYF.

The chain links TRBV28 to TRBJ2-7, with D perhaps matching TRBD1 or TRBD2 (5 bases each). The V end lost 11 bases, the J end lost 4 bases, and 18 bases lay between the germline ends. Per germline, CDR1 MDHEN and CDR2 SYDVKM. This CDR3 is 13 amino acids long. The CDR3 nucleotides are TGTGCCGCACAACGGGGCGGAGTTTACGAGCAGTACTTC. Protein: CAAQRGGVYEQYF.

CDR3 bases: TGTGCCAGCAAGGGGGGGGCCACAGATACGCAGTATTTT. This sequence encodes CASKGGATDTQYF. The chain is built from TRBV9 and TRBJ2-3, with D perhaps TRBD2 (7 bases). Trimming stripped 6 bases from V and 2 bases from J, with 10 bases between. Looked up from germline, CDR1 is SGDLS and CDR2 is YYNGEE. CDR3 length equals 13 residues.

The chain employs TRBV4-3 and TRBJ2-1; unclear D gene. The germline V and J ends were trimmed by 0 bases and 0 bases, with 6 bases remaining between them. Germline CDR1 and CDR2: LGHNA and YSLEER. CDR3 length: 15 residues. For the CDR3, the DNA is TGCGCCAGCAGCCAAGACAGCGCCTCCTACAATGAGCAGTTCTTC. Its translation is CASSQDSASYNEQFF.

The rearrangement uses TRBV7-9 and TRBJ2-2; D gene unclear. Trimming stripped 1 base from V and 4 bases from J, with 13 bases between. The CDR3 runs 16 residues. CDR1 SEHNR and CDR2 FQNEAQ come from the germline V gene (reference sequence). CDR3 residues: CASSLGILMSTGELFF. DNA of the CDR3: TGTGCCAGCAGCTTAGGAATTTTAATGAGCACCGGGGAGCTGTTTTTT.

V usage is TRBV11-3 and J usage is TRBJ2-4; the match to TRBD2 covers 8 bases. The CDR3 spans 16 residues. CDR1 SGHNT and CDR2 YENEEA come from the germline V gene. The V segment lost 3 bases and the J segment 2 bases; nucleotides outside the gene matches: 6. The CDR3 loop reads CASSFGREATKNIQYF. In DNA, the CDR3 is TGTGCCAGCAGCTTTGGGCGGGAGGCAACCAAAAACATTCAGTACTTC.

For the CDR3, the DNA is TGCGCCAGCAGCCAAGGGAGCCCTGACTATGGCTACACCTTC. Residues: CASSQGSPDYGYTF. The chain employs TRBV4-3 and TRBJ1-2; no clear D. V was shortened by 1 base and J by 3 bases, with 9 bases between the two germline ends. CDR1 is LGHNA, CDR2 YSLEER, per germline. The CDR3 runs to 14 residues.

This chain uses TRBV7-3 with TRBJ2-2; D may correspond to TRBD1 or TRBD2 (5 bases each). Trimming stripped 2 bases from V and 2 bases from J, with 9 bases between. The CDR3 has 15 amino acids. The germline gives CDR1 SGHTA, CDR2 FQGTGA. CDR3 loop: CASSLSRGNTGELFF. The CDR3 DNA follows: TGTGCCAGCAGCTTATCGAGGGGTAACACCGGGGAGCTGTTTTTT.

This sequence joins TRBV2 and TRBJ2-5, with 9 bases lining up with TRBD2. The germline CDR1 and CDR2 sequences are SNHLY and FYNNEI. V gave up 7 bases and J gave up 5 bases; unmatched junction bases: 20. The CDR3 has 18 residues. The CDR3: CASTMGASGILIAETQYF. The DNA for the CDR3 is TGTGCCAGCACCATGGGGGCTAGCGGGATCTTGATAGCGGAGACCCAGTACTTC.

This clone was observed a few times. This rearrangement joins TRBV4-1 to TRBJ2-7, with TRBD2 matching over 11 bases. Germline lookup yields CDR1 MGHRA and CDR2 YSYEKL. This CDR3 is 16 amino acids long. J was trimmed by 3 bases and V by 1 base; bases with no gene match: 5. In DNA form, the CDR3 reads TGCGCCAGCAGCCAAGTGGTACTAGCGGGAGTCTACGAGCAGTACTTC. It encodes CASSQVVLAGVYEQYF.

The rearrangement uses TRBV9 and TRBJ1-6, with TRBD1 matching over 7 bases. Germline V CDR1 and CDR2: SGDLS, YYNGEE. The CDR3 loop spans 16 amino acids. V gave up 0 bases and J gave up 7 bases; unmatched junction bases: 7. CDR3 coding DNA: TGTGCCAGCAGCGTAGGGGCAGGGGGGCGGAATTCACCCCTCCACTTT. It specifies CASSVGAGGRNSPLHF. Complete variable domain (other parts from reference TRBV9 and TRBJ1-6): DSGVTQTPKHLITATGQRVTLRCSPRSGDLSVYWYQQSLDQGLQFLIQYYNGEERAKGNILERFSAQQFPDLHSELNLSSLELGDSALYFCASSVGAGGRNSPLHFGNGTRLTVT.